This T cell receptor beta chain was recovered during a study of T cells in Graves' hyperthyroidism and ophthalmopathy. Exclusion followed for patients with uncontrolled infection, other autoimmune disease, pregnancy or lactation. TCR beta CDR3 sequences were amplified from RNA transcripts. An initial round of RT-PCR targeting the TCR CDR3 relied on the HTBI primer set. MiXCR was run by TCRdb on the multiplex PCR reads, yielding one entry per CDR3 protein. The sample holds over 300,000 distinct CDR3 sequences, 11% to 15% seen once. This clonotype was detected many times. This receptor was taken from a woman aged 60-70 years with Graves' hyperthyroidism. The sequenced sample was blood.

The CDR3 DNA follows: TGCGCCAGCAGCTTGGTTCAGACAAACACCGGGGAGCTGTTTTTT. Residues: CASSLVQTNTGELFF. The J gene is TRBJ2-2, the V gene TRBV5-1; D remains ambiguous. Between the trimmed V and J ends, which lost 0 bases and 2 bases, there was a span of 8 bases. The V gene's germline CDR1 is SGHRS and CDR2 YFSETQ. The CDR3 is 15 residues long.